This TCR beta chain was profiled in a study of tumor-infiltrating lymphocytes in localized non-small cell lung cancer. Whole-study results and caveats: Tumor T-cell fraction was not associated with recurrence-free survival. Not all patients were TCR sequenced, owing to tissue quantity.

As to this clone: The target antigen is unknown.

V shed 3 bases and J 10 bases; nucleotides not matched to a gene: 9. Germline CDR1 WNHNN, CDR2 SYGVQD (reference sequence). The CDR3 extends over 15 amino acids. Only in-frame clones appear in the TCRdb table, and some are missing; sequencing was by immunoSEQ multiplex PCR. The sample has 15,000 to 20,000 clones, approximately 80% seen once. This sequence originates from a human donor with non-small cell lung cancer. Source material: lung tumor tissue. The chain links TRBV10-1 to TRBJ2-1; 10 bases are a match to TRBD2. Here the CDR3 DNA reads TGCGCCAGCAGTGAAATGAGTCAGCGGGGGGGCGAGCAGTTCTTC. As protein: CASSEMSQRGGEQFF.